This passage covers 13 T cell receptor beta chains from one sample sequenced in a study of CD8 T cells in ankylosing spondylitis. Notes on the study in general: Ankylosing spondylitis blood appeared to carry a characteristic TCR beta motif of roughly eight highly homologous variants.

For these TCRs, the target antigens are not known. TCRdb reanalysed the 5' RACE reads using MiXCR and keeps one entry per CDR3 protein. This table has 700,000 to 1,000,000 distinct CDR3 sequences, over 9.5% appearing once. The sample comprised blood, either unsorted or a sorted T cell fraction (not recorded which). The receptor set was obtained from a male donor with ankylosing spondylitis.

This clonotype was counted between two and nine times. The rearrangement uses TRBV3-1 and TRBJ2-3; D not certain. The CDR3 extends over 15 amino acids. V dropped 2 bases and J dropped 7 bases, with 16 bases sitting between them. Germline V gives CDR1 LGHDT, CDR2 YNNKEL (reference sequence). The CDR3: CASSQSVTSSHTQYF. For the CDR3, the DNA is TGTGCCAGCAGCCAATCGGTCACATCCTCTCATACGCAGTATTTT.

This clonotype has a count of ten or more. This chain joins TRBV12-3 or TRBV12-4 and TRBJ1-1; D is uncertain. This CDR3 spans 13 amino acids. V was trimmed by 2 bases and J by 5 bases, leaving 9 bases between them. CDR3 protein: CASSLYRPTEAFF. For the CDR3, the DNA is TGTGCCAGCAGTTTATACCGGCCGACTGAAGCTTTCTTT.

CDR3 DNA: TGTGCCAGTAGTATCTGGCCGCAGGGGAACTATGGCTACACCTTC. It yields the protein CASSIWPQGNYGYTF. The V call is TRBV19, the J call TRBJ1-2; D perhaps matches TRBD1 (6 bases). CDR3 length equals 15 residues. Trimming took off 3 bases at V and 2 bases at J, with 13 bases between the two ends. CDR1 is LNHDA, CDR2 SQIVND, per germline (reference sequence).

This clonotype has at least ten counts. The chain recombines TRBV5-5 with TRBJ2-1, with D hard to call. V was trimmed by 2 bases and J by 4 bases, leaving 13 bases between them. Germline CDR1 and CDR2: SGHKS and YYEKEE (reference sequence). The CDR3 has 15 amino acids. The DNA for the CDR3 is TGTGCCAGCAGCTTTCAGGTGGTGGGATACAATGAGCAGTTCTTC. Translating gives CASSFQVVGYNEQFF.

CDR3 bases: TGTGCCAGCAGCAGGGACAGATGGGAGCAGTTCTTC. This gives the protein CASSRDRWEQFF. The chain combines TRBV3-1 with TRBJ2-1, with 7 bases aligning to TRBD1. The V segment lost 5 bases and the J segment 10 bases; nucleotides outside the gene matches: 5. Per germline, CDR1 LGHDT and CDR2 YNNKEL (reference sequence). The CDR3 has 12 residues.

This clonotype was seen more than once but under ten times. Here the CDR3 reads CASSQGASGRASDTQYF. In DNA, the CDR3 is TGTGCCAGCAGCCAAGGGGCTAGCGGGAGGGCATCAGATACGCAGTATTTT. This chain connects TRBV4-2 to TRBJ2-3; 12 bases line up with TRBD2. Unmatched junction bases numbered 6, after V lost 1 base and J lost 4 bases. The CDR3 loop spans 17 amino acids. Germline V lookup: CDR1 LGHNA, CDR2 YNFKEQ.

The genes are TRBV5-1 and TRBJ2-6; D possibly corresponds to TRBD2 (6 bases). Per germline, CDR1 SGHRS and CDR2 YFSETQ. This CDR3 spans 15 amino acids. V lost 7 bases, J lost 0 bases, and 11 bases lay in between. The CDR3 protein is CASGLGSSGANVLTF. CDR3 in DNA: TGCGCCAGCGGCCTCGGGAGCTCTGGGGCCAACGTCCTGACTTTC.

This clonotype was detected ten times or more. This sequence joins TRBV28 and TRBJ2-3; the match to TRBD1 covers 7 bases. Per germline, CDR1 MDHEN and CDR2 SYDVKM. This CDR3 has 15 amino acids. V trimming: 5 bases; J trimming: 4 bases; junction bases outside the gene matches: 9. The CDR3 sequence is CASSLDRLGPDTQYF. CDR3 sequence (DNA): TGTGCCAGCAGTCTGGACAGGTTGGGGCCAGATACGCAGTATTTT.

CDR3 amino acids: CSAGRQGGNQPQHF. Here the CDR3 DNA reads TGCAGTGCTGGCCGGCAGGGAGGCAATCAGCCCCAGCATTTT. This chain links TRBV20-1 with TRBJ1-5, with D maybe TRBD1 (5 bases). Germline loops: CDR1 DFQATT, CDR2 SNEGSKA (reference sequence). The CDR3 length is 14 residues. Deletions cut 5 bases from V and 2 bases from J, with 13 bases between.

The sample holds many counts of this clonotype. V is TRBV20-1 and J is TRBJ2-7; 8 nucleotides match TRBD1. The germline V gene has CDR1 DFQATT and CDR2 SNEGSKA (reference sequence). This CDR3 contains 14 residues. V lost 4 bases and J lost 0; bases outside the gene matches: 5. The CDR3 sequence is CSATTGGDSYEQYF. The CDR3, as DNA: TGCAGTGCTACAACAGGGGGTGACTCCTACGAGCAGTACTTC.

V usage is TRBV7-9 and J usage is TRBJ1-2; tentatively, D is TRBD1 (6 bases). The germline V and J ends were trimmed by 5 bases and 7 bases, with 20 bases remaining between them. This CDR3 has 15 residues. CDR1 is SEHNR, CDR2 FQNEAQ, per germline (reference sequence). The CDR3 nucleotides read TGTGCCAGCAGCGAAGGCCAGTGGGGGGCGGCTGGCTACACCTTC. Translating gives CASSEGQWGAAGYTF.

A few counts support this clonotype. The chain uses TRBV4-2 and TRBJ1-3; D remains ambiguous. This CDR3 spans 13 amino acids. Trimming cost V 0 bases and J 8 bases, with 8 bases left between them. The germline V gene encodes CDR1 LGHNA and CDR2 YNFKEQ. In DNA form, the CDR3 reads TGTGCCAGCAGCCAAGATGGGAAGGACACCATATATTTT. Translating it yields CASSQDGKDTIYF.

The CDR3 loop reads CSAREGGGNQPQHF. The CDR3 nucleotides are TGCAGTGCTAGAGAGGGAGGGGGGAATCAGCCCCAGCATTTT. The V call is TRBV20-1, the J call TRBJ1-5, with D possibly being TRBD1 (6 bases). Germline assignment: CDR1 DFQATT and CDR2 SNEGSKA (reference sequence). Trimming shortened V by 0 bases and J by 4 bases, and 10 bases separated the two germline ends. This CDR3 comprises 14 residues.